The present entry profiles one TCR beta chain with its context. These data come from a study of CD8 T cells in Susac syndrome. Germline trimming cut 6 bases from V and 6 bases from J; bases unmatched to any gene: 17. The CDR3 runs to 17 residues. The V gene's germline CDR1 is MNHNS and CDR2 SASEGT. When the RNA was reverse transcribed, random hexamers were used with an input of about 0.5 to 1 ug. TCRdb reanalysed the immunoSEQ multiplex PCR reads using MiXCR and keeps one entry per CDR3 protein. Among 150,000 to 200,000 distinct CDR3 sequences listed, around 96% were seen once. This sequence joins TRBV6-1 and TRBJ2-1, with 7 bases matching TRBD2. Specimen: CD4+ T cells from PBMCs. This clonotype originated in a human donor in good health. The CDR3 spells CASRPTGTKKLGNEQFF. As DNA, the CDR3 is TGTGCCAGCAGACCAACCGGGACTAAGAAATTGGGCAATGAGCAGTTCTTC.